This T cell receptor (beta chain) was sequenced in a study of regulatory T cells in long-lasting Graves disease. Time point meaning: newly diagnosed GD, antithyroid drugs for less than 3 months. PBMC-extracted RNA yielded the TCR library. As regards this clonotype: Compared with germline, one end of the junction differs, possibly owing to a read error.

Through Arm-PCR of CDR3 regions and iRepertoire HTBI primers, TCR beta libraries were built. TCRdb re-called the multiplex PCR reads with MiXCR, one entry per CDR3 protein. The sample lists hundreds of thousands of distinct CDR3 sequences, 15% to 20% occurring once. The CDR3 covers 12 residues. This same sample was also taken into another study, of T cells in Graves' hyperthyroidism and ophthalmopathy. According to that study: A model built on 13 V-J features separated ophthalmopathy from stable hyperthyroidism. Model output signaled ophthalmopathy a median roughly 6.1 months ahead of onset.

The specimen comprised peripheral blood mononuclear cells (PBMCs), sampled at new diagnosis, from a patient treated with antithyroid drugs. V usage is TRBV12-3 or TRBV12-4 and J usage is TRBJ1-2; no definite D call. The sequence came from a woman aged 40 to 65 with Graves disease. CDR3 sequence: CASSDPHSFTTF. As DNA, the CDR3 is TGCGCCAGCAGTGATCCCCACAGCTTTACCACCTTC.